The sequence of this T cell receptor beta chain was determined in a study of beta chain features in type 1 diabetes. Study at large: There were approximately 100,000,000 sorted cells examined across all samples. Study findings and constraints: Moderately but significantly shorter TCRB CDR3s were found in Type 1 diabetes patients in all four CD4+ subsets.

Every isolated RNA sample was fully reverse transcribed, so sequencing captured expressed TCRB transcripts. The protocol was immunoSEQ multiplex PCR, while the TCRdb copy is restricted to in-frame clones and leaves out a portion. Of about 130,000 clones listed, around 10% were seen once; the top ten hold around 0.7%. Over 95% purity was reached by all sorted populations. Trimming took off 3 bases at V and 1 base at J, with 12 bases between the two ends. The CDR3 runs to 15 residues. Germline CDR1 reads SGHTA; CDR2 reads FQGNSA. As for this clone: The antigen remains unidentified.

The chain combines TRBV7-2 with TRBJ2-5; possible D gene TRBD2, 6 bases. The receptor was derived from a man in his thirties or forties with type 1 diabetes. The source material was central memory CD4+ T cells from blood. The CDR3 sequence is CASSFSGQFQETQYF. The CDR3 DNA sequence: TGTGCCAGCAGCTTTAGCGGCCAGTTCCAAGAGACCCAGTACTTC.